What follows are 16 T cell receptor beta chains derived from one specimen sequenced in a study of CD8 T cells in Susac syndrome. With random hexamers, about 0.5 to 1 ug RNA was reverse transcribed. TCRdb analysed the immunoSEQ multiplex PCR reads with MiXCR anew, one entry per CDR3 protein. The sample lists about 200,000 distinct CDR3 sequences; roughly 91% were seen once. The sequenced material came from CD4+ T cells from PBMCs. The receptor source for this set is a human donor with Susac syndrome.

This clonotype has more than one count but fewer than ten. V usage is TRBV12-3 or TRBV12-4 and J usage is TRBJ2-3; 9 nucleotides align to TRBD2. The CDR3 spans 15 residues. The V gene end was trimmed by 4 bases and the J gene end by 0 bases; junction bases not matched to a gene: 2. CDR3 loop: CASSSSGASTDTQYF. The CDR3 bases are TGTGCCAGCAGTTCTAGCGGGGCCAGCACAGATACGCAGTATTTT.

This chain uses TRBV9 with TRBJ1-1; the D is unclear. The CDR3 is 15 residues long. CDR1 and CDR2 from the germline V gene are SGDLS and YYNGEE. Trimming removed 2 bases from V and 5 bases from J, with 16 bases in between. CDR3 bases: TGTGCCAGCAGCGTCGACGTTAATTCAGGAACTGAAGCTTTCTTT. It specifies CASSVDVNSGTEAFF.

The chain employs TRBV5-4 and TRBJ1-2; D remains unclear. The length of the CDR3 is 14 residues. Germline values: CDR1 SGHNT, CDR2 YYREEE (reference sequence). V was pared by 0 bases and J by 8 bases, with 14 bases between. The CDR3 nucleotides read TGTGCCAGCAGCTTGGCACAGCGTCAGAGGGGCTACACCTTC. Translating gives CASSLAQRQRGYTF.

The chain joins TRBV12-3 or TRBV12-4 to TRBJ1-1; D not resolved. The CDR3 consists of 13 residues. V dropped 3 bases and J dropped 10 bases, with 15 bases sitting between them. The CDR3 DNA is TGTGCCAGCAGTTTGAAGGACGGGCACAGAGCTTTCTTT. Its protein product is CASSLKDGHRAFF.

The chain joins TRBV6-5 to TRBJ2-1; possible D gene TRBD2, 6 bases. With 6 bases removed from V and 7 bases from J, the gap between germline ends came to 13 bases. Germline loops: CDR1 MNHEY, CDR2 SVGAGI. The CDR3 length is 13 residues. CDR3: CASSGRRRNEQFF. The CDR3 coding sequence is TGTGCCAGCAGCGGGAGACGGCGGAATGAGCAGTTCTTC.

J is TRBJ2-7 and V is TRBV7-6; 7 bases map to TRBD1. J was trimmed by 2 bases and V by 5 bases; bases with no gene match: 18. The CDR3 consists of 18 residues. The V gene's germline CDR1 is SGHVS and CDR2 FNYEAQ. The CDR3 loop is CASSLRPSTGVDPYEQYF. The CDR3 nucleotides are TGTGCCAGCAGCCTCCGACCTTCAACAGGGGTTGATCCCTACGAGCAGTACTTC.

The chain combines TRBV5-6 with TRBJ2-7; D may match TRBD1 or TRBD2 (5 bases each). Looked up from germline, CDR1 is SGHDT and CDR2 is YYEEEE. The CDR3 consists of 13 residues. Trimming stripped 0 bases from V and 6 bases from J, with 10 bases between. CDR3 protein: CASSLEPGTEQYF. CDR3 nucleotide sequence: TGTGCCAGCAGCTTGGAGCCTGGGACCGAGCAGTACTTC.

The chain employs TRBV3-1 and TRBJ2-2; D is undetermined. V lost 4 bases, J lost 4 bases, and 10 bases lay in between. There are 14 residues in the CDR3. Germline V lookup: CDR1 LGHDT, CDR2 YNNKEL (reference sequence). The CDR3 DNA sequence: TGTGCCAGCAGCCCGAATAGTGTCACCGGGGAGCTGTTTTTT. This gives the protein CASSPNSVTGELFF.

This clonotype came up a few times. This chain links TRBV14 with TRBJ2-5; no definite D call. This CDR3 spans 14 amino acids. Germline assignment: CDR1 SGHDN and CDR2 FVKESK. Trimming shortened V by 1 base and J by 5 bases, and 11 bases separated the two germline ends. In DNA form, the CDR3 reads TGTGCCAGCAGCCAAGCCGCAACTCTGGAGACCCAGTACTTC. This codes for CASSQAATLETQYF.

The chain carries TRBV25-1 and TRBJ1-5; perhaps TRBD1 as D (6 bases). V dropped 5 bases and J dropped 6 bases, with 11 bases sitting between them. The CDR3 has 13 residues. Germline loops: CDR1 MGHDK, CDR2 SYGVNS. The CDR3 region has the DNA TGTGCCAGCAGTACACAGGGCAGTCAGCCCCAGCATTTT. It codes for CASSTQGSQPQHF. The variable domain in full, with the rest retrieved from reference TRBV25-1 and TRBJ1-5, is EADIYQTPRYLVIGTGKKITLECSQTMGHDKMYWYQQDPGMELHLIHYSYGVNSTEKGDLSSESTVSRIRTEHFPLTLESARPSHTSQYLCASSTQGSQPQHFGDGTRLSIL.

V usage is TRBV20-1 and J usage is TRBJ1-4; TRBD1 matches at 7 bases. The CDR3 sequence is 15 residues long. Per germline, CDR1 DFQATT and CDR2 SNEGSKA (reference sequence). With V trimmed by 3 bases and J by 2 bases, 6 bases remained unmatched. In DNA form, the CDR3 reads TGCAGTGCTAGGGATACAGGGGTGACTAATGAAAAACTGTTTTTT. This sequence encodes CSARDTGVTNEKLFF.

The chain has TRBV30 and TRBJ2-3, with 14 bases lining up with TRBD2. The CDR3 runs 16 residues. Germline V lookup: CDR1 GTSNPN, CDR2 SVGIG (reference sequence). Trimming at V came to 1 base and at J to 4 bases, leaving 4 bases not matched to a gene. This chain's CDR3 is CAWSGGTSGGADTQYF. The CDR3 DNA follows: TGTGCCTGGAGTGGAGGGACTAGCGGGGGTGCAGATACGCAGTATTTT. Variable domain in full (rest from reference TRBV30 and TRBJ2-3): SQTIHQWPATLVQPVGSPLSLECTVEGTSNPNLYWYRQAAGRGLQLLFYSVGIGQISSEVPQNLSASRPQDRQFILSSKKLLLSDSGFYLCAWSGGTSGGADTQYFGPGTRLTVL.

The J gene is TRBJ1-1, the V gene TRBV28; D gene ambiguous. The germline V and J ends were trimmed by 3 bases and 3 bases, with 8 bases remaining between them. CDR1 is MDHEN, CDR2 SYDVKM, per germline. This CDR3 spans 13 amino acids. The CDR3 DNA sequence: TGTGCCAGCAGTTTTGGGCTGCACACTGAAGCTTTCTTT. Protein product: CASSFGLHTEAFF.

The chain employs TRBV4-1 and TRBJ2-1; 12 nucleotides match TRBD2. Trimming removed 0 bases from V and 1 base from J; junction bases left unmatched: 13. This CDR3 spans 21 amino acids. Germline values: CDR1 MGHRA, CDR2 YSYEKL. The CDR3 nucleotides are TGCGCCAGCAGCCAAGACAGTACTAGCGGGAGGAAAATAGGGTCCTACAATGAGCAGTTCTTC. It specifies CASSQDSTSGRKIGSYNEQFF.

This rearrangement joins TRBV24-1 to TRBJ2-1; TRBD2 agrees at 11 bases. J gave up 0 bases and V 3 bases, and 6 bases lay outside the gene matches. Per germline, CDR1 KGHDR and CDR2 SFDVKD. The CDR3 runs 18 residues. CDR3 residues: CATSDNPGLADSYNEQFF. The CDR3 DNA reads as TGTGCCACCAGTGATAACCCGGGACTAGCGGACTCCTACAATGAGCAGTTCTTC.

The chain has TRBV9 and TRBJ2-1, with no clear D. The V gene lost 2 bases and the J gene lost 9 bases, with 15 bases spanning the gap. Germline CDR1 reads SGDLS; CDR2 reads YYNGEE. This CDR3 has 14 amino acids. The CDR3 region is CASSVEAHRVEQFF. In nucleotides, the CDR3 is TGTGCCAGCAGCGTCGAGGCCCATAGGGTTGAGCAGTTCTTC. The whole variable domain, filled in from reference TRBV9 and TRBJ2-1, reads DSGVTQTPKHLITATGQRVTLRCSPRSGDLSVYWYQQSLDQGLQFLIQYYNGEERAKGNILERFSAQQFPDLHSELNLSSLELGDSALYFCASSVEAHRVEQFFGPGTRLTVL.